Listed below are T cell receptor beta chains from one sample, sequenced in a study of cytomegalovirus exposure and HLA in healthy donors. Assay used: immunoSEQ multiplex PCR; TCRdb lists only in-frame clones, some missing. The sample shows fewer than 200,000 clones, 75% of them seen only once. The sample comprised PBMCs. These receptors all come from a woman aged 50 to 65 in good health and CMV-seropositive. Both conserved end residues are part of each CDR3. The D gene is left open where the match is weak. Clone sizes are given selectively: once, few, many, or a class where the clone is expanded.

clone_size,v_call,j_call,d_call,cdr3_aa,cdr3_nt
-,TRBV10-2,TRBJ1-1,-,CASLRGSEAFF,TGCGCCAGCCTACGGGGGAGTGAAGCTTTCTTT
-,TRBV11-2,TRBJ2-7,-,CASSLGTEQYF,TGTGCCAGCAGCTTAGGGACAGAGCAGTACTTC
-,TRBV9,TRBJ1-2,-,CASSRGGNYGYTF,TGTGCCAGCAGCCGTGGGGGGAACTATGGCTACACCTTC
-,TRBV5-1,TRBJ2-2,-,CASSLAATGELFF,TGCGCCAGCAGCTTAGCGGCCACCGGGGAGCTGTTTTTT
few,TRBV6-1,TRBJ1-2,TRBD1,CASSEGQGWVEGYTF,TGTGCCAGCAGTGAAGGACAGGGCTGGGTGGAAGGCTACACCTTC
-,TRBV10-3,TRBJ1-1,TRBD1,CATGQGGNTEAFF,TGTGCCACCGGACAGGGGGGGAACACTGAAGCTTTCTTT
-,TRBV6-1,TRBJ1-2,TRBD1,CASSWTGTYGYTF,TGTGCCAGCAGTTGGACAGGGACCTATGGCTACACCTTC
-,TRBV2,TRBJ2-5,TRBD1,CAFRGQVGETQYF,TGTGCCTTTCGCGGACAGGTGGGAGAGACCCAGTACTTC
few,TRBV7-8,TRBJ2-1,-,CASSLYSGTLNEQFF,TGTGCCAGCAGCTTATATAGCGGAACGTTAAATGAGCAGTTCTTC
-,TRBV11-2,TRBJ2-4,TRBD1,CASSSLRTGENIQYF,TGTGCCAGCAGTTCCCTACGGACAGGTGAAAACATTCAGTACTTC
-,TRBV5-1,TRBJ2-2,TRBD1,CASRGTGQTGELFF,TGCGCCAGCAGAGGGACAGGGCAAACCGGGGAGCTGTTTTTT
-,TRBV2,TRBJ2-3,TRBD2,CASRPYSGGGTDTQYF,TGTGCCAGCAGGCCCTATAGCGGGGGGGGCACAGATACGCAGTATTTT
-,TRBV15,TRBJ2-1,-,CATSRDFLSSYNEQFF,TGTGCCACCAGCAGGGACTTCTTGAGCTCCTACAATGAGCAGTTCTTC
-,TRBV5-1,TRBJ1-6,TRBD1,CASSLEGDSYSPLHF,TGCGCCAGCAGCTTGGAGGGGGACAGTTATTCACCCCTCCACTTT
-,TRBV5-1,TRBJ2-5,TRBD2,CASSYERGGLLVETQYF,TGCGCCAGCAGCTACGAGCGGGGGGGCCTCCTTGTAGAGACCCAGTACTTC
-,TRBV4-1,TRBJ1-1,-,CASSRLQGGAFF,TGCGCCAGCAGCCGACTACAGGGTGGAGCTTTCTTT
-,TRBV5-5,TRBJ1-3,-,CASSLGQSSGNTIYF,TGTGCCAGCAGCTTAGGACAGAGCTCTGGAAACACCATATATTTT
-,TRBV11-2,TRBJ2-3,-,CASSLDTGSQYF,TGTGCCAGCAGCTTAGATACAGGGTCGCAGTATTTT
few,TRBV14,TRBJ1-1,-,CASSQIPQGSTEAFF,TGTGCCAGCAGCCAAATACCCCAGGGCTCCACTGAAGCTTTCTTT
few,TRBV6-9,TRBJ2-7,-,CASSYRGTRRCYEQYF,TGTGCCAGCAGTTATAGGGGGACACGGAGGTGCTACGAGCAGTACTTC
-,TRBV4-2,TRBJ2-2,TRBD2,CASSIRNSGGFRNTGELFF,TGTGCCAGCAGCATAAGAAACTCGGGGGGGTTCCGGAACACCGGGGAGCTGTTTTTT
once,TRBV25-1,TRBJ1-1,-,CASLRDMNTEAFF,TGTGCCAGTCTCAGGGACATGAACACTGAAGCTTTCTTT
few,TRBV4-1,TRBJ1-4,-,CASSPTEATNEKLFF,TGCGCCAGCAGCCCGACGGAGGCAACTAATGAAAAACTGTTTTTT
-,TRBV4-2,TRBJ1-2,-,CASSQDLGGGRGYTF,TGTGCCAGCAGCCAAGATCTGGGGGGAGGGAGAGGCTACACCTTC
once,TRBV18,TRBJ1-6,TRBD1,CASSPGQYDSPLHF,TGTGCCAGCTCACCGGGACAGTATGATTCACCCCTCCACTTT
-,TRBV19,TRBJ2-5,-,CASSPRGESLVRTQYF,TGTGCCAGTAGTCCCCGGGGTGAGAGCTTGGTGAGGACCCAGTACTTC
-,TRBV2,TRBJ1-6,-,CASIDWENSPLHF,TGTGCCAGCATAGATTGGGAGAATTCACCCCTCCACTTT
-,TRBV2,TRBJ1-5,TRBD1,CASSEYRGHQPQHF,TGTGCCAGCAGTGAATACAGGGGGCATCAGCCCCAGCATTTT
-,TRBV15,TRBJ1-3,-,CATSRDMSTGNTIYF,TGTGCCACCAGCAGAGATATGAGTACTGGAAACACCATATATTTT
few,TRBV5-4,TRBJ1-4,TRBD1,CASSVDRGPEKLFF,TGTGCCAGCAGCGTGGACAGGGGGCCTGAAAAACTGTTTTTT
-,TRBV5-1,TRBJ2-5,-,CASSVRGGSGETQYF,TGCGCCAGCAGCGTCAGGGGTGGGTCGGGAGAGACCCAGTACTTC
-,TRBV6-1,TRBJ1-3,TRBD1,CASSEWTGNSGNTIYF,TGTGCCAGCAGTGAATGGACAGGGAACTCTGGAAACACCATATATTTT
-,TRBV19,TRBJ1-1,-,CASSFTRENTEAFF,TGTGCCAGTAGTTTCACGAGGGAGAACACTGAAGCTTTCTTT
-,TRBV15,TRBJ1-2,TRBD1,CATSSRKRDRVHGYTF,TGTGCCACCAGTTCACGCAAGCGAGACAGGGTACATGGCTACACCTTC
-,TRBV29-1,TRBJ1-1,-,CSVNGQNTEAFF,TGCAGCGTTAACGGACAGAACACTGAAGCTTTCTTT
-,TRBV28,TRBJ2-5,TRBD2,CASSLAGGEPETQYF,TGTGCCAGCAGCTTAGCGGGGGGCGAACCAGAGACCCAGTACTTC
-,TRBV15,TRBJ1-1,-,CATSTTGKEAFF,TGTGCCACCAGCACCACAGGGAAAGAAGCTTTCTTT
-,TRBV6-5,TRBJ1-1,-,CASKLIRDTEAFF,TGTGCCAGCAAATTAATACGGGACACTGAAGCTTTCTTT
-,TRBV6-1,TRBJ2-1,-,CASSSRPNEQFF,TGTGCCAGCAGTTCGCGGCCTAATGAGCAGTTCTTC
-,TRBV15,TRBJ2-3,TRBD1,CATSKRTGSTDTQYF,TGTGCCACCAGCAAAAGGACAGGTAGCACAGATACGCAGTATTTT
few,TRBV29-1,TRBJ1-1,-,CSVEGVDTEAFF,TGCAGCGTAGAGGGGGTTGACACTGAAGCTTTCTTT
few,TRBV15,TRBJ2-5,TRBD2,CATSRDRARGGAAETQYF,TGTGCCACCAGCAGAGACAGGGCACGCGGGGGGGCCGCGGAGACCCAGTACTTC
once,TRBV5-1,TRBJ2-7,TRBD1,CASSLDRGRHEQYF,TGCGCCAGCAGCTTGGACAGGGGGCGCCACGAGCAGTACTTC
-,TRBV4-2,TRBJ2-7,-,CASSQEVTADEQYF,TGTGCCAGCAGCCAAGAAGTAACCGCGGACGAGCAGTACTTC
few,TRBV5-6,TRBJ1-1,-,CASSLDAGDTEAFF,TGTGCCAGCAGCTTGGACGCAGGGGACACTGAAGCTTTCTTT
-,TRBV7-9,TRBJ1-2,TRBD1,CASSQDRAAGYTF,TGTGCCAGCAGCCAAGACAGGGCGGCTGGCTACACCTTC
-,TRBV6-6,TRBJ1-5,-,CASGGSGTPDSTAQHF,TGTGCCAGTGGGGGCTCTGGGACACCCGATTCGACAGCCCAGCATTTT
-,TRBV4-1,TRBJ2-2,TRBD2,CASSPSALAGGAGELFF,TGCGCCAGCAGCCCAAGTGCGCTAGCGGGGGGGGCCGGGGAGCTGTTTTTT
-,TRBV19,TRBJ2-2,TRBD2,CASSPGLGTGELFF,TGTGCCAGTAGCCCGGGACTAGGGACCGGGGAGCTGTTTTTT
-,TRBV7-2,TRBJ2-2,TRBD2,CASSLLGLANTGELFF,TGTGCCAGCAGCTTATTAGGACTAGCTAACACCGGGGAGCTGTTTTTT
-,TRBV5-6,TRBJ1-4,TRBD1,CASSEQGEQGEKLFF,TGTGCCAGCAGCGAACAGGGGGAACAGGGTGAAAAACTGTTTTTT
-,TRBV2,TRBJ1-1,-,CASSGDTEAFF,TGTGCCAGCAGTGGAGACACTGAAGCTTTCTTT